Each of the 8 T cell receptor beta chains below was sequenced from the same sample in a study of cytomegalovirus exposure and HLA in healthy donors. Vbeta (60) and Jbeta (13) primers were used in the PCR. The table came from immunoSEQ multiplex PCR; TCRdb's copy has only in-frame clones and leaves some out. The table records around 170,000 clones, roughly 80% of them present only once. Input material: PBMCs. Receptors originate from a man aged 50-59 years in good health and CMV-seronegative.

V gene TRBV6-5 combines with J gene TRBJ2-5; 9 nucleotides match TRBD1. V shed 2 bases, J shed 3 bases, and the junction held 1 base outside the gene matches. Germline V gene lookup returns CDR1 MNHEY and CDR2 SVGAGI. The CDR3 is 14 residues long. The CDR3 region has the DNA TGTGCCAGCAGTTACGGGACAGGGAAAGAGACCCAGTACTTC. Translated: CASSYGTGKETQYF.

V gene TRBV7-3 combines with J gene TRBJ1-1, with 8 bases identical to TRBD1. Trimming removed 4 bases from V and 4 bases from J; junction bases left unmatched: 5. The germline V gene has CDR1 SGHTA and CDR2 FQGTGA. This CDR3 has 14 residues. DNA for the CDR3: TGTGCCAGCAGCTCGGACAGGGATGGCACTGAAGCTTTCTTT. It translates to CASSSDRDGTEAFF.

DNA of the CDR3: TGTGCCAGCGTCAGGGGTATGAACACTGAAGCTTTCTTT. Translating it yields CASVRGMNTEAFF. The chain recombines TRBV6-1 with TRBJ1-1; D is perhaps TRBD1 (6 bases). Deletions cut 8 bases from V and 0 bases from J, with 10 bases between. The length of the CDR3 is 13 residues. Germline V gene lookup returns CDR1 MNHNS and CDR2 SASEGT.

V is TRBV7-2 and J is TRBJ2-7; a weak D match, TRBD2 (5 bases). Looked up from germline, CDR1 is SGHTA and CDR2 is FQGNSA. This CDR3 region has 13 residues. V lost 5 bases, J lost 3 bases, and 11 bases lay in between. The CDR3 protein is CASSPDGIYEQYF. In nucleotides, the CDR3 is TGTGCCAGCAGCCCCGACGGGATCTACGAGCAGTACTTC.

The chain links TRBV21-1 to TRBJ2-7; TRBD2 was called by the table and not checked on the DNA. TRBV21-1 is recorded as a pseudogene. This CDR3 is 17 amino acids long. Written as DNA, the CDR3 is TGTGCCAGCAGCAAAGCGGCGGCGGTCGTACTAATTTACGAGCAGTACTTC. Its translation is CASSKAAAVVLIYEQYF.

This chain's CDR3 is CASSPFDRGANIQYF. CDR3 nucleotide sequence: TGTGCCAGCAGCCCCTTCGACAGGGGCGCCAACATTCAGTACTTC. V is TRBV13 and J is TRBJ2-4; 8 bases line up with TRBD1. From germline, CDR1 is PRHDT and CDR2 FYEKMQ (reference sequence). The junction had 10 bases not matched to a gene; V was cut back by 5 bases and J by 7 bases. CDR3 length equals 15 residues.

The gene calls are TRBV4-1 and TRBJ2-1; 11 positions agree with TRBD2. V was clipped by 0 bases and J by 9 bases; unmatched bases: 10. The CDR3 runs 17 residues. CDR1 is MGHRA and CDR2 is YSYEKL in the germline V gene. CDR3 sequence (DNA): TGCGCCAGCAGCCAAGAAGGTGTAGCGGGGGGGTATAGTGAGCAGTTCTTC. Translation: CASSQEGVAGGYSEQFF.

To note about this clone: An end of the junction differs from the germline gene, which may be a read error. The chain combines TRBV7-9 with TRBJ2-7; 11 bases agree with TRBD1. The CDR3 extends over 13 amino acids. Germline CDR1 reads SEHNR; CDR2 reads FQNEAQ (reference sequence). CDR3 amino acids: CSSTRGQGAGEYF. CDR3 DNA sequence: TGTTCCAGCACCCGCGGACAGGGGGCCGGGGAGTACTTC.